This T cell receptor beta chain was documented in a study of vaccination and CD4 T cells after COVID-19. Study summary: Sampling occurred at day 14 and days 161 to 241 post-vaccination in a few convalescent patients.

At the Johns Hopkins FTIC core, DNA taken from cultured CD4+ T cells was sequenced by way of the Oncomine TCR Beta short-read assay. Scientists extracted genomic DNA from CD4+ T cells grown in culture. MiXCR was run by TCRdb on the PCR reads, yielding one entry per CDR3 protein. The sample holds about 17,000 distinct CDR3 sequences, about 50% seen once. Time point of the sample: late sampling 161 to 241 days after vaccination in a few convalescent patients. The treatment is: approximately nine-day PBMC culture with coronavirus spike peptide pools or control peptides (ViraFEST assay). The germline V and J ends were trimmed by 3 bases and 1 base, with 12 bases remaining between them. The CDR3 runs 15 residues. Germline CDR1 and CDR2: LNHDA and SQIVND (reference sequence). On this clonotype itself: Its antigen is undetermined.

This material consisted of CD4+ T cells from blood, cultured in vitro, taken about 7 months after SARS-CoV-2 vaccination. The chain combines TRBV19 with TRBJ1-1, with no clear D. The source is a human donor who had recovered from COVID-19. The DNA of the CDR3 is TGTGCCAGTAGTATCCAAGTGACACGGAACACTGAAGCTTTCTTT. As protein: CASSIQVTRNTEAFF.